This T cell receptor beta chain appears in the sequencing data of a study of PD-1 blockade in classical Hodgkin lymphoma. Study results and caveats: Underlying causes for the observed repertoire differences were not defined, possibly disease activity or prior therapy. Baseline TCR diversity was reportedly lower in newly diagnosed patients than healthy donors.

The time point denotes: newly diagnosed, previously untreated cHL patient sample. Newly diagnosed, untreated classical Hodgkin lymphoma PBMCs provided comparison. Looked up from germline, CDR1 is SGDLS and CDR2 is YYNGEE. The CDR3 consists of 16 residues. This clone was observed once. Its antigen is unknown. Sequence at one end of the junction differs from germline and may be a read error. Using immunoSEQ multiplex PCR, the repertoire was profiled, and TCRdb retains in-frame clones only, with some absent. Among approximately 70,000 clones listed, over 90% were seen once. The chain recombines TRBV9 with TRBJ1-3, with D possibly TRBD1 on 6 matching bases. The sequence was obtained from a human donor with classical Hodgkin lymphoma. The sequencing input was peripheral blood mononuclear cells (PBMCs). CDR3 sequence: CASSPEQGISRNTIYF. The DNA for the CDR3 is TGTGCCAGCAGCCCTGAACAGGGAATCTCTAGAAACACCATATATTTT.